This TCR beta chain originates from a study of blood T cells in healthy people across ages. A few counts support this clonotype. Then a second PCR, running about 6 to 11 cycles, was carried out with a sample-barcoded 5' primer and a J-beta primer mix. TCRdb itself ran the 5' RACE reads through MiXCR, one entry per CDR3 protein. This table holds 780,000 or so distinct CDR3 sequences, roughly 25% found once. CDR1 is SGHTA and CDR2 is FQGNSA in the germline V gene. This CDR3 comprises 16 residues. The V end was cut by 0 bases, the J end by 2 bases, with 13 bases between. The sample was also linked to a second study, of T cells of mothers and their children.

The sequence derives from a boy between 5 and 17 years old in good health. This chain connects TRBV7-2 to TRBJ2-5; a weak D match, TRBD1 (6 bases). The sequenced sample consisted of blood. The CDR3 spells CASSLAGGQPQETQYF. CDR3 nucleotides: TGTGCCAGCAGCTTAGCTGGAGGACAGCCTCAAGAGACCCAGTACTTC.